The clone carrying this TCR beta chain showed up just a few times. The antigen remains unidentified. The data were taken from a study of T cells in Graves' hyperthyroidism and ophthalmopathy. The study, taken as a whole, reports: Most clonotypes expanded in the thyroid (above 0.001) were also present in blood.

The diagnoses drew upon clinical symptoms, serum thyroxine and TRAb, thyroid ultrasound and orbital computed tomography. The trim removed 5 bases at V and 1 base at J, leaving 3 bases unmatched. The germline V gene encodes CDR1 DFQATT and CDR2 SNEGSKA (reference sequence). The CDR3 covers 14 residues. The TCR beta CDR3 regions underwent amplification using RNA transcripts as the source. Researchers ran a first-round RT-PCR on the TCR CDR3 using the HTBI primer set. TCRdb reprocessed the multiplex PCR reads with MiXCR, giving one entry per CDR3 protein. Altogether 400,000 to 550,000 distinct CDR3 sequences are present, approximately 25% being singletons, with the ten largest covering about 11%.

The TCR sequence derives from a woman aged 25 to 39 with Graves' ophthalmopathy. Sequencing was done on a sample of blood. The chain employs TRBV20-1 and TRBJ2-2; 8 nucleotides match TRBD1. The CDR3 sequence is CSAWDRQNTGELFF. DNA for the CDR3: TGCAGTGCTTGGGACAGGCAGAACACCGGGGAGCTGTTTTTT.